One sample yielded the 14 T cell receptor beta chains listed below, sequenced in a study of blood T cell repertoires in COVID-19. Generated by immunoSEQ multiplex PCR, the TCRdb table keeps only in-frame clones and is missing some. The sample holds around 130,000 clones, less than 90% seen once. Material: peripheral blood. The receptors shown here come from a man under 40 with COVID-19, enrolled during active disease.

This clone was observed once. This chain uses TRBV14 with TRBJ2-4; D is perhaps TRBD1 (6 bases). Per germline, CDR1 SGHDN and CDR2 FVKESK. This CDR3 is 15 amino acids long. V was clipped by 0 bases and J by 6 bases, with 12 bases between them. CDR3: CASSQEGTLRNIQYF. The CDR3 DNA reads TGTGCCAGCAGCCAAGAGGGGACATTAAGAAACATTCAGTACTTC.

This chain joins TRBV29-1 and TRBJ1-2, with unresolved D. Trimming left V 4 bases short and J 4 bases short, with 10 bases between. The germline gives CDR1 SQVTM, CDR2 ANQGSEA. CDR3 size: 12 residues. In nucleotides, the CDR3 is TGCAGCGTTGGGAACAGTGCCTATGGCTACACCTTC. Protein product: CSVGNSAYGYTF.

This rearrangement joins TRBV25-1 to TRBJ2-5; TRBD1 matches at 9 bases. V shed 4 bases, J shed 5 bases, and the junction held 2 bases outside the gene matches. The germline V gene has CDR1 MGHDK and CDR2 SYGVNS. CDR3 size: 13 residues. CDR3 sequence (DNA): TGTGCCAGCAGTGGAGGACAGGGGGAGACCCAGTACTTC. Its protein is CASSGGQGETQYF.

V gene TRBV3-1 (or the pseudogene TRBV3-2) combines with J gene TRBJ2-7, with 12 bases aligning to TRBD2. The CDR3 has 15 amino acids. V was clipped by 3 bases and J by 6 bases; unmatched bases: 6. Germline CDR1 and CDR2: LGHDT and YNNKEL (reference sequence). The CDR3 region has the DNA TGTGCCAGCAGCCATCTAGCGGGAGGGGGTCTCGAGCAGTACTTC. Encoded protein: CASSHLAGGGLEQYF.

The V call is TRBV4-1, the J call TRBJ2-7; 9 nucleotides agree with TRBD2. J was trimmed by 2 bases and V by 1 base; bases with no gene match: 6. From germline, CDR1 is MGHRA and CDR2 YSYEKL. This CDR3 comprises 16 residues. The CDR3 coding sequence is TGCGCCAGCAGCCAAGTCCCAGCGGGAGGAACCTACGAGCAGTACTTC. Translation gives CASSQVPAGGTYEQYF.

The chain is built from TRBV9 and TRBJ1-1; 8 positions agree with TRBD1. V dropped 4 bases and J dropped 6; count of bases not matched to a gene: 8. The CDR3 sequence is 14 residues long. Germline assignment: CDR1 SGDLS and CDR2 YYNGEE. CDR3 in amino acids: CASSMWTGNPEAFF. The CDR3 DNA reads TGTGCCAGCAGCATGTGGACAGGGAATCCTGAAGCTTTCTTT.

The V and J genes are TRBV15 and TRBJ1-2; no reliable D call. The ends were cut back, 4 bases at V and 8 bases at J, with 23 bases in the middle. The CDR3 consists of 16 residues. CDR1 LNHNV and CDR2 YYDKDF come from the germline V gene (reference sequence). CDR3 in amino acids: CATSTDTTGYRRGYTF. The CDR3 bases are TGTGCCACCAGCACCGATACAACGGGGTATCGTCGAGGCTACACCTTC.

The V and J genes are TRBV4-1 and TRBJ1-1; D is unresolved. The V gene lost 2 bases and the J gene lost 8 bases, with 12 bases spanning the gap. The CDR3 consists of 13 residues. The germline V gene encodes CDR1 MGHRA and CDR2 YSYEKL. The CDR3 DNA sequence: TGCGCCAGCAGCCAACCAATGGCACCCGAAGCTTTCTTT. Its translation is CASSQPMAPEAFF.

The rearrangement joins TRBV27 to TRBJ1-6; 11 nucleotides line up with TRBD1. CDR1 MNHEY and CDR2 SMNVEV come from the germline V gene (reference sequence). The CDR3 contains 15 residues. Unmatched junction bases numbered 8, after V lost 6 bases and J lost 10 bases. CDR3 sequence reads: CASSRPGTGGSPLHF. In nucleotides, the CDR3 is TGTGCCAGCAGCCGACCCGGGACAGGGGGATCACCCCTCCACTTT.

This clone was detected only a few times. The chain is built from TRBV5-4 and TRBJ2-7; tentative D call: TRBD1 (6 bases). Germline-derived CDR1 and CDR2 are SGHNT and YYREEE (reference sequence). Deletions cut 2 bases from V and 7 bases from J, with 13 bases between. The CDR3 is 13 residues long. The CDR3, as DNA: TGTGCCAGCAGCTTTCTTACAGGGAGTGAGCAGTACTTC. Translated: CASSFLTGSEQYF.

In nucleotides, the CDR3 is TGTGCCAGCAGCTTAGTTGGGGGCGCCGAGACCCAGTACTTC. This translates into CASSLVGGAETQYF. The chain recombines TRBV7-8 with TRBJ2-5; D possibly corresponds to TRBD1 (6 bases). V lost 1 base, J lost 5 bases, and 11 bases lay in between. This CDR3 has 14 amino acids. The germline gives CDR1 SGHVS, CDR2 FQNEAQ.

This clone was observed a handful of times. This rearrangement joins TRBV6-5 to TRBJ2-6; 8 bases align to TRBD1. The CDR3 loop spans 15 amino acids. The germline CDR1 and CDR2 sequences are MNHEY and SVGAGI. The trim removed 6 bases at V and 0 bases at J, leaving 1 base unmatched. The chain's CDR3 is CASRGTGSGANVLTF. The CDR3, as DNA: TGTGCCAGCAGGGGGACAGGCTCTGGGGCCAACGTCCTGACTTTC.

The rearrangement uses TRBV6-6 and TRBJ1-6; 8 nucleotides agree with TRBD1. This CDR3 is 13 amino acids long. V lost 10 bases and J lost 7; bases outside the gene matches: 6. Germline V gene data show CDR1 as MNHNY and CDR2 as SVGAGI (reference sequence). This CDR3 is CATRGTGNSPLHF. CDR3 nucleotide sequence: TGTGCCACCCGGGGGACAGGAAATTCACCCCTCCACTTT.

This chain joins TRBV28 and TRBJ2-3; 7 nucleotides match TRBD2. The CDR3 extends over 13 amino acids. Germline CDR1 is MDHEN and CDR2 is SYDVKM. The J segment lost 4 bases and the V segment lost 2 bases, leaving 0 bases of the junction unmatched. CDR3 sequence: CASSLGGADTQYF. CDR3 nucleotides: TGTGCCAGCAGTTTAGGGGGGGCAGATACGCAGTATTTT.